This T cell receptor beta chain was profiled in a study of T-cell reconstitution after alpha-beta-depleted transplantation in children. This clonotype has a handful of counts. This CDR3 spans 15 amino acids. The V and J ends lost 5 bases and 2 bases, in that order; junction bases with no gene match: 4. Germline V gives CDR1 MNHEY, CDR2 SMNVEV (reference sequence). Unique molecular identifiers tagged the TCRbeta library. TCRdb re-called the PCR reads through MiXCR, storing one row per CDR3 protein. The repertoire holds 490,000 or so distinct CDR3 sequences, around an eighth seen once, with around 6.1% in the top ten.

This sequence was found in a human donor who donated a stem cell graft to a child with combined immunodeficiency. The rearrangement joins TRBV27 to TRBJ2-1; 9 nucleotides align to TRBD2. Sequences were derived from PBMCs from the stem cell graft donor, sampled from the stem cell graft. DNA for the CDR3: TGTGCCAGCAGTCCAGGACTAGCGCCCTACAATGAGCAGTTCTTC. Its protein product is CASSPGLAPYNEQFF.